The 32 T cell receptor beta chains reported below all come from one sample, sequenced in a study of T cell repertoires in cytomegalovirus infection (dated 2019 in TCRdb). What these receptors recognize is not known. These reads were obtained on an Illumina HiSeq 1500. TCRdb took the public reads, trimmed them with fastp at Q25, ran MiXCR for clone calling and kept in-frame beta chains. Each entry is one CDR3 protein sequence, shown with its most common DNA and genes. Present in this sample are about 68,000 distinct CDR3 sequences, about 22% of which were seen just once. The ten top clones hold over 70% of the sample. Source material: PBMCs, sequenced either directly or after in vitro stimulation (not recorded which). Source of these receptors: a human donor in good health (CMV status not recorded). Some clones in this sample may be carry-over from other donors' samples.

The genes are TRBV28 and TRBJ1-5, with D possibly TRBD1 on 6 matching bases. There are 15 residues in the CDR3. Germline CDR1 reads MDHEN; CDR2 reads SYDVKM. The ends were cut back, 8 bases at V and 9 bases at J, with 23 bases in the middle. The CDR3, as DNA: TGTGCCAGCTCACCCGGGCAGGGGCTCAATGTGCCCCAGCATTTT. Protein: CASSPGQGLNVPQHF.

This clonotype came up a few times. The V gene is TRBV7-8, the J gene TRBJ2-3; D call uncertain. Trimming pared 5 bases from V and 3 bases from J, leaving 6 bases between. Germline V CDR1 and CDR2: SGHVS, FQNEAQ. The CDR3 sequence is 12 residues long. The CDR3 nucleotides read TGTGCCAGCAGCCCTGTTACAGATACGCAGTATTTT. Translating it yields CASSPVTDTQYF.

The chain recombines TRBV7-2 with TRBJ1-2; D uncertain. With 1 base removed from V and 0 bases from J, the gap between germline ends came to 9 bases. This CDR3 comprises 15 residues. Per germline, CDR1 SGHTA and CDR2 FQGNSA. CDR3 sequence (DNA): TGTGCCAGCAGCTTAGGGAGAGCCTCTAACTATGGCTACACCTTC. This codes for CASSLGRASNYGYTF.

The genes are TRBV20-1 and TRBJ1-4, with D tentatively TRBD1 (6 bases). This CDR3 is 11 amino acids long. V gave up 3 bases and J gave up 14 bases, with 13 bases separating them. Germline CDR1 reads DFQATT; CDR2 reads SNEGSKA (reference sequence). The CDR3 region is CSARGAAGLFF. In nucleotides, the CDR3 is TGCAGTGCTAGGGGGGCGGCAGGTCTGTTTTTT.

This clonotype was seen ten or more times. V is TRBV7-4 and J is TRBJ1-5; D perhaps matches TRBD1 (6 bases). Trimming took 7 bases from V and 6 from J, leaving 16 bases between them. The CDR3 is 14 residues long. Germline V gene lookup returns CDR1 SGHVT and CDR2 SQSDAQ. The CDR3: CASTFRGRSQPQHF. The CDR3, as DNA: TGTGCCAGCACCTTCAGGGGTAGGTCTCAGCCCCAGCATTTT.

The J gene is TRBJ2-1, the V gene TRBV27, with 9 bases lining up with TRBD2. The CDR3 spans 14 residues. V shed 1 base and J 10 bases; nucleotides not matched to a gene: 5. The germline V gene encodes CDR1 MNHEY and CDR2 SMNVEV (reference sequence). This CDR3 reads CASSLLGLAEEQFF. The DNA of the CDR3 is TGTGCCAGCAGTTTATTGGGACTAGCTGAGGAGCAGTTCTTC.

This clonotype was recorded a few times. The V gene is TRBV7-9, the J gene TRBJ2-7, with D possibly TRBD1 on 5 matching bases. Trimming shortened V by 2 bases and J by 7 bases, and 9 bases separated the two germline ends. The CDR3 runs 12 residues. Germline loops: CDR1 SEHNR, CDR2 FQNEAQ (reference sequence). CDR3 nucleotide sequence: TGTGCCAGCAGCTTAATCCGACAGGAGCAGTACTTC. Its protein product is CASSLIRQEQYF.

V gene TRBV30 combines with J gene TRBJ1-6; D possibly corresponds to TRBD1 (5 bases). Deletions cut 0 bases from V and 10 bases from J, with 13 bases between. This CDR3 contains 14 residues. Germline V gene data show CDR1 as GTSNPN and CDR2 as SVGIG (reference sequence). The CDR3 protein is CAWSVEGRRSPLHF. DNA for the CDR3: TGTGCCTGGAGTGTAGAGGGACGGCGATCACCCCTCCACTTT.

CDR3: CSARDDRGSETQYF. In DNA, the CDR3 is TGCAGTGCTAGAGACGACAGGGGGTCGGAGACCCAGTACTTC. V gene TRBV20-1 combines with J gene TRBJ2-5; 9 bases line up with TRBD1. Trimming cost V 0 bases and J 5 bases; bases outside gene matches: 4. The CDR3 extends over 14 amino acids. In germline, CDR1 is DFQATT, CDR2 SNEGSKA (reference sequence).

The table lists this clonotype with many counts. The chain links TRBV7-4 to TRBJ2-2; D is ambiguous. The V and J ends lost 5 bases and 0 bases respectively, with 10 bases between them. The germline gives CDR1 SGHVT, CDR2 SQSDAQ. This CDR3 is built from 15 residues. The CDR3 nucleotides are TGTGCCAGCAGCACCAATCCCCCGAACACCGGGGAGCTGTTTTTT. Amino acid sequence: CASSTNPPNTGELFF. The full variable domain, in which reference TRBV7-4 and TRBJ2-2 provide the parts outside the CDR3, is GAGVSQSPRYKVAKRGRDVALRCDSISGHVTLYWYRQTLGQGSEVLTYSQSDAQRDKSGRPSGRFSAERPERSVSTLKIQRTEQGDSAVYLCASSTNPPNTGELFFGEGSRLTVL.

This clonotype showed up just a few times. The chain uses TRBV6-5 and TRBJ1-2; no clear D gene. The germline V gene has CDR1 MNHEY and CDR2 SVGAGI. The V end was cut by 0 bases, the J end by 8 bases, with 10 bases between. The CDR3 contains 13 residues. This CDR3 is CASSYSGVRGYTF. The CDR3 DNA follows: TGTGCCAGCAGTTACTCCGGGGTTCGAGGCTACACCTTC.

The sample holds a few counts of this clonotype. The chain combines TRBV10-3 with TRBJ2-1; D unresolved. The CDR3 has 15 residues. The germline V gene has CDR1 ENHRY and CDR2 SYGVKD. The germline V and J ends were trimmed by 0 bases and 8 bases, with 14 bases remaining between them. DNA of the CDR3: TGTGCCATCAGTGAGTCTTTAGGGCCGGCTGATGAGCAGTTCTTC. Its protein is CAISESLGPADEQFF.

The chain has TRBV28 and TRBJ2-4; TRBD2 matches at 8 bases. The germline gives CDR1 MDHEN, CDR2 SYDVKM. Germline trimming cut 4 bases from V and 0 bases from J; bases unmatched to any gene: 11. This CDR3 is 18 amino acids long. CDR3 DNA sequence: TGTGCCAGCAGTTGGGCCCGCACTAGCGGCGTAGCCAAAAACATTCAGTACTTC. It translates to CASSWARTSGVAKNIQYF.

This clonotype has at least ten counts. The chain combines TRBV7-9 with TRBJ2-4; unclear D gene. V lost 1 base, J lost 2 bases, and 3 bases lay in between. This CDR3 is 13 amino acids long. The germline V gene has CDR1 SEHNR and CDR2 FQNEAQ (reference sequence). The CDR3: CASSLVPKNIQYF. For the CDR3, the DNA is TGTGCCAGCAGCTTAGTCCCCAAAAACATTCAGTACTTC.

This clonotype was counted many times. V is TRBV12-3 or TRBV12-4 and J is TRBJ2-5; D is possibly TRBD1 (6 bases). This CDR3 has 16 amino acids. V was pared by 5 bases and J by 5 bases, with 21 bases between. CDR3 in DNA: TGTGCCAGCAGTCCTGAACAGGGCGACAACTGGGAGACCCAGTACTTC. Residues: CASSPEQGDNWETQYF.

A remark on this clonotype: A junction boundary mismatches the germline segment, possibly from a read error. The chain joins TRBV19 to TRBJ2-5; 8 bases are shared with TRBD2. CDR1 is LNHDA, CDR2 SQIVND, per germline (reference sequence). The CDR3 covers 16 residues. The CDR3 region has the DNA TGTGACAGTAGTATAACTAGCGGAGGGTACCAAGAGACCCAGTACTTC. Amino acids: CDSSITSGGYQETQYF.

This clonotype was picked up a small number of times. As DNA, the CDR3 is TGCGCCAGCAGACGTAAACAGAGAAATATCGAAGCTTTCTTT. It codes for CASRRKQRNIEAFF. The chain joins TRBV10-2 to TRBJ1-1; D gene uncertain. The germline gives CDR1 WSHSY, CDR2 SAAADI. The CDR3 contains 14 residues. With 6 bases removed from V and 8 bases from J, the gap between germline ends came to 19 bases.

This clonotype has only a few counts. V and J are TRBV20-1 and TRBJ2-3, with 9 bases identical to TRBD2. CDR1 is DFQATT, CDR2 SNEGSKA, per germline (reference sequence). V shed 4 bases, J shed 0 bases, and the junction held 5 bases outside the gene matches. This CDR3 is built from 15 residues. The DNA of the CDR3 is TGCAGTGCTATAAAACTAGCGGGTAGCACAGATACGCAGTATTTT. Translated: CSAIKLAGSTDTQYF.

V and J are TRBV19 and TRBJ1-2, with no clear D. The V end lost 5 bases, the J end lost 8 bases, and 18 bases lay between the germline ends. The length of the CDR3 is 14 residues. CDR1 is LNHDA and CDR2 is SQIVND in the germline V gene (reference sequence). Here the CDR3 DNA reads TGTGCCAGTAGTGAGAACAGTCTCCCGGAAGGCTACACCTTC. Translation gives CASSENSLPEGYTF.

This clonotype was observed at least ten times. J is TRBJ2-1 and V is TRBV7-8, with 16 bases identical to TRBD2. CDR1 and CDR2 from the germline V gene are SGHVS and FQNEAQ. The CDR3 sequence is 15 residues long. Unmatched junction bases numbered 5, after V lost 1 base and J lost 14 bases. CDR3 sequence (DNA): TGTGCCAGCAGCTTAGTGGGACTAGCGGGAGGGCTTGAGTTCTTC. Translation: CASSLVGLAGGLEFF.

This clonotype came up a few times. The chain recombines TRBV7-8 with TRBJ2-1; 13 bases line up with TRBD2. The CDR3 spans 16 residues. Per the germline V gene, CDR1 is SGHVS and CDR2 is FQNEAQ. J was trimmed by 6 bases and V by 0 bases; bases with no gene match: 2. CDR3 protein: CASSLARLAGGNEQFF. The DNA for the CDR3 is TGTGCCAGCAGCTTAGCAAGACTAGCGGGAGGCAATGAGCAGTTCTTC.

This clonotype was seen at least ten times. In DNA form, the CDR3 reads TGTGCCAGTTCGCCGACTAGCGGGAGTACTAGCACAGATACGCAGTATTTT. Amino acid sequence: CASSPTSGSTSTDTQYF. The chain uses TRBV19 and TRBJ2-3; TRBD2 aligns across 12 bases. V dropped 8 bases and J dropped 0; count of bases not matched to a gene: 9. The germline CDR1 and CDR2 sequences are LNHDA and SQIVND (reference sequence). The CDR3 is made up of 17 amino acids.

The rearrangement joins TRBV6-5 to TRBJ1-5; TRBD1 matches 8 bases. V lost 0 bases, J lost 5 bases, and 3 bases stayed unmatched. The CDR3 sequence is 15 residues long. CDR1 is MNHEY, CDR2 SVGAGI, per germline. The CDR3 sequence is CASSYSPDRDQPQHF. DNA of the CDR3: TGTGCCAGCAGTTACTCGCCGGACAGGGATCAGCCCCAGCATTTT.

This clonotype was seen only a few times. This chain uses TRBV7-8 with TRBJ2-7; no clear D gene. The ends were cut back, 0 bases at V and 3 bases at J, with 9 bases in the middle. The CDR3 contains 14 residues. Germline V lookup: CDR1 SGHVS, CDR2 FQNEAQ. For the CDR3, the DNA is TGTGCCAGCAGCTTAGCCGGCGAGATCTACGAGCAGTACGTC. It is translated as CASSLAGEIYEQYV.

The chain joins TRBV4-1 to TRBJ1-2; D call uncertain. The CDR3 has 14 amino acids. V lost 0 bases to trimming and J lost 3 bases, with 8 bases between them. Germline CDR1 MGHRA, CDR2 YSYEKL. Here the CDR3 DNA reads TGCGCCAGCAGCCAAGAGGAGGACTACTATGGCTACACCTTC. It encodes CASSQEEDYYGYTF.

The CDR3 loop reads CASSPGQGWLLADTQYF. The CDR3 DNA is TGTGCCAGCAGCCCAGGACAGGGGTGGTTATTGGCAGATACGCAGTATTTT. The rearrangement uses TRBV7-2 and TRBJ2-3, with TRBD1 identical over 9 bases. Germline CDR1 SGHTA, CDR2 FQGNSA. The CDR3 covers 17 residues. J gave up 4 bases and V 5 bases, and 13 bases lay outside the gene matches.

The chain has TRBV9 and TRBJ1-2, with no clear D. In germline, CDR1 is SGDLS, CDR2 YYNGEE. V was shortened by 4 bases and J by 8 bases, with 15 bases between the two germline ends. The CDR3 is 13 amino acids. CDR3 coding DNA: TGTGCCAGCAGCCGACCTGCCGAGGGAGGCTACACCTTC. Translated, it gives CASSRPAEGGYTF.

Note on this clonotype: This may arise from a read error, as a much more abundant clone is one base away. The final CDR3 position lacks the conserved phenylalanine or tryptophan, pointing to a likely read error. The V call is TRBV6-5, the J call TRBJ2-5; D remains ambiguous. Germline CDR1 MNHEY, CDR2 SVGAGI. V shed 0 bases and J shed 1 base, with 6 bases lying between them. The CDR3 has 14 residues. Here the CDR3 DNA reads TGTGCCAGCAGTTACTCTTATGCCCAAGAGACCCAGTACTCC. Protein: CASSYSYAQETQYS.

This clonotype was observed many times. V and J are TRBV10-1 and TRBJ1-1; the match to TRBD1 covers 7 bases. The germline V gene encodes CDR1 WNHNN and CDR2 SYGVQD (reference sequence). The V gene end was trimmed by 2 bases and the J gene end by 7 bases; junction bases not matched to a gene: 1. CDR3 length equals 12 residues. CDR3 sequence reads: CASSENRGEAFF. CDR3 DNA: TGCGCCAGCAGTGAGAACAGGGGTGAAGCTTTCTTT.

This clonotype has only a few counts. The chain combines TRBV27 with TRBJ1-5, with 10 nucleotides matching TRBD1. The CDR3 sequence is 16 residues long. V shed 1 base and J 5 bases; nucleotides not matched to a gene: 5. In germline, CDR1 is MNHEY, CDR2 SMNVEV (reference sequence). CDR3 region: CASSLYGTGVHQPQHF. The CDR3 DNA follows: TGTGCCAGCAGTTTATACGGGACAGGGGTTCATCAGCCCCAGCATTTT.

This rearrangement joins TRBV20-1 to TRBJ2-1, with no clear D. Germline lookup yields CDR1 DFQATT and CDR2 SNEGSKA (reference sequence). This CDR3 is 14 amino acids long. The ends were cut back, 4 bases at V and 3 bases at J, with 13 bases in the middle. CDR3 loop: CSAKGYVIYNEQFF. CDR3 sequence (DNA): TGCAGTGCTAAGGGCTACGTAATCTACAATGAGCAGTTCTTC.

The table lists this clonotype with many counts. The gene calls are TRBV7-2 and TRBJ1-5; 10 bases match TRBD1. The CDR3 has 16 amino acids. Unmatched junction bases numbered 9, after V lost 3 bases and J lost 7 bases. Germline CDR1 SGHTA, CDR2 FQGNSA. The CDR3 sequence is CASSFGTGAFVQPQHF. Here the CDR3 DNA reads TGTGCCAGCAGCTTTGGGACAGGGGCGTTTGTACAGCCCCAGCATTTT.